Detailed here is one T cell receptor beta chain. This sample was taken from a study of blood T cell repertoires in COVID-19. Study-wide background: The United States, Italy and Spain supplied acute and convalescent COVID-19 samples. Sources were T cells, B-cell-depleted T cells, or PBMCs; the material itself was cDNA or gDNA.

V lost 1 base and J lost 8, with 10 bases in between. This CDR3 contains 13 residues. The germline gives CDR1 SNHLY, CDR2 FYNNEI. This table comes from immunoSEQ multiplex PCR, and its TCRdb copy is limited to in-frame clones, with some not included. The sample shows 250,000 to 300,000 clones, around 85% of them seen only once. The chain joins TRBV2 to TRBJ2-3, with D uncertain. The sample comprised peripheral blood. This clonotype was obtained from a woman in her 70s with acute or convalescent COVID-19. The CDR3: CASSEGHQRTQYF. The CDR3 DNA follows: TGTGCCAGCAGTGAAGGGCATCAGCGTACGCAGTATTTT. Variable domain in full (rest from reference TRBV2 and TRBJ2-3): EPEVTQTPSHQVTQMGQEVILRCVPISNHLYFYWYRQILGQKVEFLVSFYNNEISEKSEIFDDQFSVERPDGSNFTLKIRSTKLEDSAMYFCASSEGHQRTQYFGPGTRLTVL.